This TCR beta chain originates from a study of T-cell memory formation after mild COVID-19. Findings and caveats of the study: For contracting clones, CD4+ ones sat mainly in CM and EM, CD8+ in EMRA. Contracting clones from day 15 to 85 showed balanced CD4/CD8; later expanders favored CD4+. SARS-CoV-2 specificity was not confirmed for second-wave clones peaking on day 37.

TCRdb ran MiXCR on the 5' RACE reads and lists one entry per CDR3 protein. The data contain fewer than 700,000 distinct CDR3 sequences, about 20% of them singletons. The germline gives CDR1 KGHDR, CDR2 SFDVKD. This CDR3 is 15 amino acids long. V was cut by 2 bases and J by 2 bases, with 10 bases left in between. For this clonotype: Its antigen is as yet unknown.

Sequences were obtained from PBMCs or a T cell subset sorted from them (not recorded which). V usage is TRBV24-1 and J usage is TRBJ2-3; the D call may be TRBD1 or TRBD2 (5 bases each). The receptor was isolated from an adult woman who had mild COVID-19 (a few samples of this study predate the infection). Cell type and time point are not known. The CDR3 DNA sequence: TGTGCCACCAGTGATTGGGTGGGGGACACAGATACGCAGTATTTT. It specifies CATSDWVGDTDTQYF.